Detailed here is one TCR beta chain. The data stem from a study of blood T cell repertoires in COVID-19. Study at large: Acute-phase and convalescent COVID-19 samples originated in the United States, Italy and Spain. The analysed material was cDNA or gDNA that came from T cells, B-cell-depleted T cells, or PBMCs.

Original processing methods: The assay estimated nucleated cells by amplifying reference gene primers. The table came from immunoSEQ multiplex PCR; TCRdb's copy has only in-frame clones and leaves some out. Clone size and V and J calls were adopted from that table, with D and trimming inferred from the DNA. This table has 250,000 or so clones, 75% to 90% appearing once. Between the trimmed V and J ends, which lost 4 bases and 2 bases, there was a span of 12 bases. This CDR3 contains 15 residues. CDR1 is LGHNA and CDR2 is YNFKEQ in the germline V gene. Material: peripheral blood. The V and J genes are TRBV4-2 and TRBJ1-3; tentative D call: TRBD1 (5 bases). The TCR sequence derives from a woman aged 40 to 50 who had recovered from COVID-19. The CDR3 sequence is CASSLDRGTGNTIYF. The DNA of the CDR3 is TGTGCCAGCAGCCTAGACAGAGGAACTGGAAACACCATATATTTT.